One sample yielded the 21 T cell receptor beta chains listed below, sequenced in a study of shared clonotypes between healthy human individuals. Measured with immunoSEQ multiplex PCR; TCRdb has only the in-frame clones, and not every one. The sample carries fewer than 2.5 million clones, 93% recorded once. The material sequenced was naive CD4+ T cells from PBMCs. As for subset: CD45RA+ positively selected. These receptor sequences come from a man between 18 and 29 years old in good health. Some clones in this sample may be carry-over from other donors' samples.

The chain couples TRBV5-4 to TRBJ1-2, with D unresolved. The CDR3 runs to 16 residues. CDR1 and CDR2 from the germline V gene are SGHNT and YYREEE (reference sequence). Trimming shortened V by 0 bases and J by 4 bases, and 16 bases separated the two germline ends. The CDR3 reads CASSLANNPGVYGYTF. The CDR3 nucleotides read TGTGCCAGCAGCTTGGCCAATAACCCCGGAGTCTATGGCTACACCTTC.

The chain couples TRBV18 to TRBJ1-2, with D tentatively TRBD1 (6 bases). Trimming shortened V by 5 bases and J by 13 bases, and 14 bases separated the two germline ends. The germline gives CDR1 KGHSH, CDR2 LQKENI. The CDR3 runs to 11 residues. CDR3: CASSVQGLGTF. The DNA of the CDR3 is TGTGCCAGCTCAGTACAGGGACTTGGCACCTTC.

The rearrangement uses TRBV11-2 and TRBJ2-7; a possible D gene is TRBD1 (6 bases). CDR1 is SGHAT and CDR2 is FQNNGV in the germline V gene. This CDR3 contains 15 residues. Trimming cost V 0 bases and J 2 bases, with 11 bases left between them. CDR3 DNA sequence: TGTGCCAGCAGCTTAGATCTGGGGACACCCTACGAGCAGTACTTC. This codes for CASSLDLGTPYEQYF.

This clone showed up just once. The V call is TRBV28, the J call TRBJ2-7, with a weak D call TRBD1 (5 bases). V was cut by 4 bases and J by 3 bases, with 16 bases left in between. The CDR3 contains 15 residues. From germline, CDR1 is MDHEN and CDR2 SYDVKM. CDR3 in DNA: TGTGCCAGCAGTTCCCCCCGCACAGGAGACTACGAGCAGTACTTC. Its translation is CASSSPRTGDYEQYF.

The genes are TRBV7-8 and TRBJ1-1; the D gene is possibly TRBD1 (5 bases). Germline V gives CDR1 SGHVS, CDR2 FQNEAQ. The CDR3 has 14 amino acids. V was shortened by 5 bases and J by 0 bases, with 10 bases between the two germline ends. The CDR3 sequence: CASSRWDLNTEAFF. In DNA, the CDR3 is TGTGCCAGCAGCAGATGGGACTTGAACACTGAAGCTTTCTTT. Together with reference TRBV7-8 and TRBJ1-1, the CDR3 gives the full variable domain: GAGVSQSPRYKVAKRGQDVALRCDPISGHVSLFWYQQALGQGPEFLTYFQNEAQLDKSGLPSDRFFAERPEGSVSTLKIQRTQQEDSAVYLCASSRWDLNTEAFFGQGTRLTVV.

The sample holds a few counts of this clone. This rearrangement joins TRBV7-3 to TRBJ2-7, with D hard to call. The CDR3 is 12 residues long. CDR1 and CDR2 (germline): SGHTA, FQGTGA. With 4 bases removed from V and 10 bases from J, the gap between germline ends came to 14 bases. The CDR3 spells CASSSSQDTQYF. CDR3 coding DNA: TGTGCCAGCAGCTCGAGTCAAGACACACAGTACTTC.

The chain combines TRBV6-5 with TRBJ2-1, with 11 positions matching TRBD2. Germline CDR1 MNHEY, CDR2 SVGAGI. The CDR3 has 15 amino acids. Trimming at V came to 5 bases and at J to 4 bases, leaving 4 bases not matched to a gene. CDR3 nucleotide sequence: TGTGCCAGCAGTGTGACTAGCGGGATGTACAATGAGCAGTTCTTC. It translates to CASSVTSGMYNEQFF.

As concerns this clone: Because the CDR3 is missing its conserved closing phenylalanine or tryptophan, this is likely a read error. The DNA is omitted, as the CDR3 cannot be located on it reliably, and the CDR3 follows TCRdb's listing. The chain joins TRBV6-1 to TRBJ2-7; the table's TRBD2 call for D was not verified on the DNA. Germline CDR1 and CDR2: MNHNS and SASEGT. The CDR3 comprises 13 residues, both ends counted. The CDR3 region is CASSETLAGGEAS.

CDR3 nucleotide sequence: TGTGCCAGCAGTGAATATGGCTTGACAGGGGAGCTGTTTTTT. Protein: CASSEYGLTGELFF. V gene TRBV25-1 combines with J gene TRBJ2-2; no definite D call. CDR3 size: 14 residues. The germline V and J ends were trimmed by 0 bases and 8 bases, with 10 bases remaining between them. Germline CDR1 and CDR2: MGHDK and SYGVNS.

The rearrangement joins TRBV2 to TRBJ2-7; D gene uncertain. The germline V gene encodes CDR1 SNHLY and CDR2 FYNNEI. V lost 3 bases and J 4 bases, leaving 10 bases between the germline ends. The CDR3 runs to 13 residues. This CDR3 reads CASSEGPQYEQYF. CDR3 bases: TGTGCCAGCAGTGAGGGCCCCCAATACGAGCAGTACTTC.

This clone was counted a few times. The V call is TRBV4-2, the J call TRBJ1-1; D might be TRBD1 (5 bases). The CDR3 length is 14 residues. V was pared by 3 bases and J by 6 bases, with 14 bases between. Per germline, CDR1 LGHNA and CDR2 YNFKEQ. CDR3 nucleotides: TGTGCCAGCAGCCAGGGGGGAAGGGTCGCTGAAGCTTTCTTT. This encodes CASSQGGRVAEAFF.

For this clone: This same CDR3 is encoded by further DNA sequences in the sample. The chain combines TRBV7-3 with TRBJ2-3; D remains unclear. The V end lost 5 bases, the J end lost 6 bases, and 6 bases lay between the germline ends. This CDR3 region has 11 residues. Germline CDR1 and CDR2: SGHTA and FQGTGA. The CDR3 sequence is CASSQGDTQYF. In DNA, the CDR3 is TGTGCCAGCAGCCAAGGGGATACGCAGTATTTT.

This clone was counted once. V gene TRBV28 combines with J gene TRBJ2-7; D might be TRBD1 (5 bases). Germline CDR1 reads MDHEN; CDR2 reads SYDVKM. The V end lost 10 bases, the J end lost 6 bases, and 25 bases lay between the germline ends. CDR3 length: 15 amino acids. The CDR3 bases are TGTGCCACCGAAAGGGCCGGCTCATTAGGGGTCGAGCAGTACTTC. Its protein product is CATERAGSLGVEQYF.

The rearrangement uses TRBV7-3 and TRBJ2-1; perhaps TRBD1 as D (6 bases). The CDR3 has 15 amino acids. CDR1 SGHTA and CDR2 FQGTGA come from the germline V gene. Trimming stripped 1 base from V and 3 bases from J, with 10 bases between. CDR3 region: CASSLKGENYNEQFF. CDR3 in DNA: TGTGCCAGCAGCTTAAAGGGGGAAAACTACAATGAGCAGTTCTTC.

The chain joins TRBV5-1 to TRBJ2-7; D tentatively reads TRBD1 or TRBD2 (5 bases each). CDR3 length: 15 amino acids. Trimming left V 6 bases short and J 0 bases short, with 16 bases between. Germline V gene sequence: CDR1 SGHRS, CDR2 YFSETQ. The CDR3 protein is CASNSGRVSSYEQYF. The DNA of the CDR3 is TGCGCCAGCAACTCAGGGCGGGTTTCCTCCTACGAGCAGTACTTC.

This chain connects TRBV6-5 to TRBJ1-1; 9 nucleotides match TRBD1. The junction had 5 bases not matched to a gene; V was cut back by 0 bases and J by 6 bases. CDR3 length: 15 amino acids. Germline V lookup: CDR1 MNHEY, CDR2 SVGAGI. CDR3 amino acids: CASSYSGTGLAEAFF. CDR3 nucleotides: TGTGCCAGCAGTTACTCCGGGACAGGGCTTGCTGAAGCTTTCTTT.

CDR3 residues: CASSRAGETQYF. The DNA of the CDR3 is TGTGCCAGCAGTAGGGCCGGAGAGACCCAGTACTTC. V is TRBV27 and J is TRBJ2-5, with D unclear. CDR1 is MNHEY and CDR2 is SMNVEV in the germline V gene (reference sequence). The CDR3 runs 12 residues. Trimming cost V 5 bases and J 4 bases, with 8 bases left between them.

Worth noting for this clone: This clone may be a read error of a much larger clone one base away. This same CDR3 is encoded by further DNA sequences in the sample. The CDR3 here is CASSFYNEQFF. The CDR3 DNA is TGTGCCAGCAGCTTTTACAATGAGCAGTTCTTC. The chain employs TRBV5-8 and TRBJ2-1; D is ambiguous. This CDR3 contains 11 residues. V was shortened by 2 bases and J by 4 bases, with 1 base between the two germline ends. Germline CDR1 SGHTS, CDR2 YDEGEE.

The rearrangement uses TRBV18 and TRBJ1-4; tentative D call: TRBD1 (5 bases). The V gene lost 6 bases and the J gene lost 6 bases, with 14 bases spanning the gap. This CDR3 region has 14 residues. Looked up from germline, CDR1 is KGHSH and CDR2 is LQKENI. In DNA form, the CDR3 reads TGTGCCAGCTCGCTACAGGATACCTATGAAAAACTGTTTTTT. It is translated as CASSLQDTYEKLFF.

Of note for this clone: Other nucleotide sequences in the sample specify the same CDR3. The DNA of the CDR3 is TGTGCCAGCAGTTTGGGCACTGAAGCTTTCTTT. Translation: CASSLGTEAFF. V usage is TRBV6-5 and J usage is TRBJ1-1; D unclear. This CDR3 is 11 amino acids long. The V end was cut by 4 bases, the J end by 4 bases, with 4 bases between. Germline V CDR1 and CDR2: MNHEY, SVGAGI.

This clone was counted only a few times. The chain joins TRBV9 to TRBJ1-1; 7 bases agree with TRBD1. The CDR3 contains 17 residues. CDR1 and CDR2 (germline): SGDLS, YYNGEE. Trimming removed 1 base from V and 0 bases from J; junction bases left unmatched: 9. The CDR3 loop is CASSVQGQSTMNTEAFF. The CDR3 DNA follows: TGTGCCAGCAGCGTACAGGGACAGAGTACCATGAACACTGAAGCTTTCTTT.